This T cell receptor (beta chain) derives from a study of blood T cell repertoires in COVID-19. Across the study: The United States, Italy and Spain provided the acute and convalescent COVID-19 samples. T cells, B-cell-depleted T cells, or PBMCs supplied cDNA or gDNA.

After removal of 5 bases from V and 4 bases from J, the junction contained 11 bases not matched to a gene. The germline gives CDR1 SEHNR, CDR2 FQNEAQ (reference sequence). The CDR3 length is 17 residues. Only in-frame clones appear in the TCRdb table, and some are missing; sequencing was by immunoSEQ multiplex PCR. The sample has 180,000 or so clones, approximately 86% seen once. In this sample, this clone turned up once. The V gene is TRBV7-9, the J gene TRBJ2-7; 13 positions match TRBD2. Material: peripheral blood. This receptor was identified in a man between 18 and 29 years old with acute or convalescent COVID-19. CDR3: CASSPTSGGPKAYEQYF. The CDR3 DNA reads TGTGCCAGCAGCCCGACTAGCGGGGGGCCTAAAGCTTACGAGCAGTACTTC.